This T cell receptor beta chain was sequenced for a study of blood T cell repertoires in COVID-19 (dated by TCRdb to 2018 to 2021). General notes on the study: Collaborator samples came from the United States, Italy and Spain and covered acute and convalescent phases of COVID-19. Deeply sampled blood TCRbeta repertoires from subjects exposed to, actively infected with, or recovered from COVID-19 were included in the dataset. A freely available public database, intended as a resource for researchers studying the immune response to SARS-CoV-2, is where the repertoires were released. Where HLA class I and class II types were available, the types were taken from metadata supplied by the sample provider, not from assay-based typing. Sample metadata almost always included a de-identified subject ID, COVID-19 status, age in years and sex. The material from the prospective study consisted of cDNA or gDNA derived from T cells, B-cell-depleted T cells, or PBMCs. The samples were drawn from the first 160 participants of the ongoing ImmuneRACE study and from over 950 subjects provided by 6 global collaborators. The full study reports these points: The quantity of clinical and demographic metadata differed by source and by participant and was supplied without curation.

In its sample, this clone was seen once. This receptor's antigen is unknown. Base qualities are not provided; no much larger clone lies one nucleotide away. TCRbeta CDR3 regions were amplified from genomic DNA by means of the immunoSEQ Assay, a bias-controlled multiplex PCR. Per the authors' processing: The number of nucleated cells in each sample was estimated from the amplification of reference gene primers within the assay. To quantify the absolute abundance of each unique TCRbeta CDR3 rearrangement, sequence reads were collapsed and filtered. For each sample, productive Simpson clonality was calculated as the square root of Simpson's diversity index over productive rearrangements. Entries here come from immuneACCESS through TCRdb and include only in-frame sequences with V and J called. Some clones fail to appear in such tables; in the studies checked, an unresolved V gene covers under half of the shortfall, and the cause of the remainder is unknown. The V and J calls and the clone size are those of that table, but D and trimming were determined from the DNA. For this sample there are 150,000 to 200,000 clones; about 83% appear just once. The top ten constitute over 10% of the sample.

Another Seattle source contributed samples from volunteer blood donors who had recovered from COVID-19. Each collaborating institution followed its own protocols to collect whole blood in K2EDTA tubes. For TCRbeta analysis, collaborators shipped samples as frozen whole blood, isolated PBMCs, or DNA extracted from either of those sample types. Trimming leaves V shorter by 4 bases and J shorter by 8 bases, with the junction holding 8 bases beyond the gene matches. The germline V gene (reference sequence) supplies CDR1 LNHDA and CDR2 SQIVND. Including cysteine and phenylalanine, the CDR3 has 15 amino acids. Of all the DNA, just the CDR3 is kept, 45 bases in frame from base 1.

The material sequenced was peripheral blood. The receptor was isolated from a man aged 70-80 years who had recovered from COVID-19. The chain uses TRBV19 and TRBJ1-4; TRBD1 aligns with 9 central bases. Here is the DNA: TGTGCCAGTAGTACCCCGGACAGGGGCAGGGAAAAACTGTTTTTT. This sequence encodes CASSTPDRGREKLFF.